This entry lists 28 T cell receptor beta chains sequenced from one sample in a study of regulatory T cells in long-lasting Graves disease (dated by TCRdb to about 2021). The library was produced with multiplex PCR. Data came from an Illumina HiSeq 4000. CDR3 regions were amplified by Arm-PCR with iRepertoire HTBI primers to construct TCR beta libraries. TCRdb's own reprocessing of the public reads used fastp at Q25 and MiXCR and kept productive beta chains. Records with the same CDR3 protein are collapsed into one entry carrying the most frequent genes and DNA. In all, the sample holds under 250,000 distinct CDR3 sequences, and roughly 18% of those were seen once. The top ten clonotypes cover about 12% of the sample. The time point label, as the study defines it: newly diagnosed GD, antithyroid drugs for less than 3 months. For both TCR sequencing and RNA sequencing, RNA was extracted from PBMCs in TRIzol.

This sample also appeared in a second study, on T cells in Graves' hyperthyroidism and ophthalmopathy.

Sample: peripheral blood mononuclear cells (PBMCs), taken at new diagnosis, from a patient treated with antithyroid drugs. The receptors here all came from a woman aged 25-40 years with Graves disease. Donor details come from another sample of the same person, matched by shared clones.

There are many counts of this clonotype. The V call is TRBV10-3, the J call TRBJ1-2; D is ambiguous. This CDR3 contains 14 residues. The V end lost 0 bases, the J end lost 4 bases, and 9 bases lay between the germline ends. CDR1 is ENHRY, CDR2 SYGVKD, per germline. DNA for the CDR3: TGTGCCATCAGTGAGTCAGCCCGGATCTATGGCTACACCTTC. Translating gives CAISESARIYGYTF.

The rearrangement joins TRBV11-3 to TRBJ2-3; the D call may be TRBD1 or TRBD2 (5 bases each). The end of the DNA aligns better with TRBJ2-1, so the J call may be wrong. Germline-derived CDR1 and CDR2 are SGHNT and YENEEA. CDR3 length: 13 amino acids. DNA of the CDR3: TGTGCCAGCAGCTTAGGTCCCGGGGCTGAGCAGTTCTTC. It is translated as CASSLGPGAEQFF.

This clonotype showed up many times. For the CDR3, the DNA is TGTGCCAGCAGTTTCGATTTTTTCGACAGGGGGGACGAGCAGTACTTC. Amino acids: CASSFDFFDRGDEQYF. The chain combines TRBV28 with TRBJ2-7, with 9 bases aligning to TRBD1. CDR1 is MDHEN and CDR2 is SYDVKM in the germline V gene. V shed 3 bases and J 5 bases; nucleotides not matched to a gene: 11. The CDR3 is 16 amino acids.

The chain is built from TRBV2 and TRBJ1-1, with a possible D match to TRBD1 (5 bases). This CDR3 is 13 amino acids long. V dropped 4 bases and J dropped 5 bases, with 11 bases sitting between them. The V gene's germline CDR1 is SNHLY and CDR2 FYNNEI. The CDR3 region is CASSGWGRTEAFF. In nucleotides, the CDR3 is TGTGCCAGCAGTGGTTGGGGGAGGACTGAAGCTTTCTTT.

The table lists this clonotype with many counts. J is TRBJ1-1 and V is TRBV18; no firm D call. The V gene's germline CDR1 is KGHSH and CDR2 LQKENI. The CDR3 is 14 amino acids. V was cut by 2 bases and J by 3 bases, with 10 bases left in between. CDR3 protein: CASSPTLADTEAFF. The CDR3, as DNA: TGTGCCAGCTCACCAACCTTGGCAGACACTGAAGCTTTCTTT.

About this clonotype itself: A much larger clone lies one base from this, so it may be a read error. The chain recombines TRBV28 with TRBJ2-1; 11 bases line up with TRBD2. The CDR3 consists of 14 residues. After removal of 6 bases from V and 8 bases from J, the junction contained 6 bases not matched to a gene. Germline V lookup: CDR1 MDHEN, CDR2 SYDVKM. CDR3 DNA sequence: TGTGCCAGCAGGGAACTAGCGGGAGTTGATGAGCAGTTCTTC. It specifies CASRELAGVDEQFF.

This clonotype was seen at least ten times. The V and J genes are TRBV28 and TRBJ2-7; D remains unclear. This CDR3 contains 13 residues. CDR1 MDHEN and CDR2 SYDVKM come from the germline V gene. V lost 6 bases, J lost 4 bases, and 13 bases lay in between. The CDR3 is CASRSIYVYEQYF. CDR3 sequence (DNA): TGTGCCAGCAGGAGTATTTACGTTTACGAGCAGTACTTC.

This clonotype was recorded a few times. The chain carries TRBV11-2 and TRBJ2-1, with D unresolved. The germline V gene encodes CDR1 SGHAT and CDR2 FQNNGV. The CDR3 runs 12 residues. V shed 6 bases and J shed 4 bases, with 7 bases lying between them. CDR3 sequence: CASRQRYNEQFF. CDR3 bases: TGTGCCAGCAGACAGAGGTACAATGAGCAGTTCTTC.

Only a few counts were recorded for this clonotype. This could be a read error, since a much larger clone is one nucleotide away. The V gene is TRBV2, the J gene TRBJ1-2; TRBD1 is a possible D gene (5 bases). The length of the CDR3 is 14 residues. Germline-derived CDR1 and CDR2 are SNHLY and FYNNEI. The germline V and J ends were trimmed by 7 bases and 2 bases, with 14 bases remaining between them. For the CDR3, the DNA is TGTGCCAGCAAGAGACAGAGCCACAACTATGGCTACACCTTC. This codes for CASKRQSHNYGYTF.

This clonotype was found many times. The chain uses TRBV29-1 and TRBJ2-7, with D maybe TRBD2 (6 bases). The germline V and J ends were trimmed by 3 bases and 6 bases, with 9 bases remaining between them. The CDR3 is 11 residues long. Germline loops: CDR1 SQVTM, CDR2 ANQGSEA. CDR3 in DNA: TGCAGCGTTGATGGAGGGCTCGAGCAGTACTTC. Translating it yields CSVDGGLEQYF.

This clonotype has a count of ten or more. This chain links TRBV27 with TRBJ2-1; tentatively, D is TRBD2 (6 bases). The CDR3 runs to 12 residues. Germline loops: CDR1 MNHEY, CDR2 SMNVEV (reference sequence). V lost 4 bases to trimming and J lost 6 bases, with 7 bases between them. CDR3 in DNA: TGTGCCAGCAGTTCCGGGAGCAATGAGCAGTTCTTC. Translating it yields CASSSGSNEQFF.

This clonotype was seen ten or more times. The J gene is TRBJ2-3, the V gene TRBV7-3; 11 bases map to TRBD1. Germline V lookup: CDR1 SGHTA, CDR2 FQGTGA. V lost 2 bases and J lost 2; bases outside the gene matches: 9. This CDR3 region has 18 residues. The CDR3 DNA follows: TGTGCCAGCAGCTTAGAACCCCGGACAGGGGGCAACACAGATACGCAGTATTTT. Amino acids: CASSLEPRTGGNTDTQYF.

In its sample, this clonotype was seen many times. The chain links TRBV30 to TRBJ2-2; the match to TRBD1 covers 9 bases. V gave up 0 bases and J gave up 4 bases; unmatched junction bases: 6. Germline V gene lookup returns CDR1 GTSNPN and CDR2 SVGIG (reference sequence). CDR3 length: 16 amino acids. The CDR3, as DNA: TGTGCCTGGAGTGTCAAGACAGGGGGTAGCACCGGGGAGCTGTTTTTT. It specifies CAWSVKTGGSTGELFF.

This clonotype was seen repeatedly, ten times or more. The chain couples TRBV4-1 to TRBJ2-7; D is possibly TRBD2 (6 bases). The germline V and J ends were trimmed by 2 bases and 7 bases, with 21 bases remaining between them. In germline, CDR1 is MGHRA, CDR2 YSYEKL. The CDR3 extends over 16 amino acids. CDR3 sequence: CASSQPPGLQLPEQYF. DNA of the CDR3: TGCGCCAGCAGCCAACCACCGGGACTTCAACTACCGGAGCAGTACTTC.

This clonotype was seen a few times. The DNA of the CDR3 is TGCAGTGCTGGATCCCAGGGGGTTGGCGGCAATCAGCCCCAGCATTTT. This sequence encodes CSAGSQGVGGNQPQHF. The chain is built from TRBV20-1 and TRBJ1-5; 7 bases line up with TRBD1. V shed 5 bases, J shed 2 bases, and the junction held 12 bases outside the gene matches. Germline CDR1 DFQATT, CDR2 SNEGSKA (reference sequence). This CDR3 has 16 amino acids.

This clonotype was recorded at least ten times. The chain employs TRBV6-2 or TRBV6-3 and TRBJ1-2; D gene uncertain. Trimming left V 5 bases short and J 4 bases short, with 14 bases between. Per the germline V gene, CDR1 is MNHEY and CDR2 is SVGEGT. This CDR3 is built from 14 residues. CDR3 residues: CASSEWPGGYGYTF. The CDR3 DNA reads as TGTGCCAGCAGTGAATGGCCAGGCGGCTATGGCTACACCTTC.

This clonotype has ten or more counts. The V call is TRBV5-1, the J call TRBJ1-1, with D hard to call. Germline V gene data show CDR1 as SGHRS and CDR2 as YFSETQ. V lost 2 bases and J 2 bases, leaving 13 bases between the germline ends. The CDR3 sequence is 15 residues long. This chain's CDR3 is CASSFSDSHNTEAFF. CDR3 in DNA: TGCGCCAGCAGCTTCTCAGACTCCCATAACACTGAAGCTTTCTTT. The variable domain in full, completed from reference TRBV5-1 and TRBJ1-1, reads KAGVTQTPRYLIKTRGQQVTLSCSPISGHRSVSWYQQTPGQGLQFLFEYFSETQRNKGNFPGRFSGRQFSNSRSEMNVSTLELGDSALYLCASSFSDSHNTEAFFGQGTRLTVV.

The sample holds many counts of this clonotype. The chain carries TRBV28 and TRBJ2-6; D is unclear. Germline V CDR1 and CDR2: MDHEN, SYDVKM. Trimming removed 3 bases at V and 1 base at J, with 10 bases between. The CDR3 consists of 16 residues. CDR3 DNA: TGTGCCAGCAGTTTTGTACTCCCTTCTGGGGCCAACGTCCTGACTTTC. Translation: CASSFVLPSGANVLTF. The variable domain in full, completed from reference TRBV28 and TRBJ2-6, reads DVKVTQSSRYLVKRTGEKVFLECVQDMDHENMFWYRQDPGLGLRLIYFSYDVKMKEKGDIPEGYSVSREKKERFSLILESASTNQTSMYLCASSFVLPSGANVLTFGAGSRLTVL.

In this sample, this clonotype turned up many times. This may come from a read error, since a much larger clone is one base off. The chain carries TRBV5-6 and TRBJ1-5, with D possibly matching TRBD1 (5 bases). Germline CDR1 SGHDT, CDR2 YYEEEE. The germline V and J ends were trimmed by 7 bases and 3 bases, with 17 bases remaining between them. The CDR3 has 15 residues. The CDR3 region has the DNA TGTGCCAGCGGACTCCGGGGCAACCTCAATCAGCCCCAGCATTTT. Its protein is CASGLRGNLNQPQHF.

This clonotype was recorded at least ten times. The chain has TRBV4-1 and TRBJ2-3; D is tentatively TRBD1 or TRBD2 (5 bases each). Germline CDR1 and CDR2: MGHRA and YSYEKL. Deletions cut 6 bases from V and 4 bases from J, with 20 bases between. The CDR3 is 16 amino acids. In DNA, the CDR3 is TGCGCCAGCAGTTGGACCCGGGACGGAAGTTCAGATACGCAGTATTTT. This gives the protein CASSWTRDGSSDTQYF.

This clonotype was counted at least ten times. This chain links TRBV19 with TRBJ2-4, with D unclear. The germline V gene has CDR1 LNHDA and CDR2 SQIVND (reference sequence). Between the trimmed V and J ends, which lost 5 bases and 8 bases, there was a span of 25 bases. The CDR3 totals 17 residues. CDR3 nucleotide sequence: TGTGCCAGTAGTGGGCCTGATCCCCAGGTTTGGTGGGACATTCAGTACTTC. Its protein product is CASSGPDPQVWWDIQYF.

The rearrangement uses TRBV19 and TRBJ2-6; D uncertain. From germline, CDR1 is LNHDA and CDR2 SQIVND (reference sequence). This CDR3 has 16 amino acids. The V end was cut by 3 bases, the J end by 1 base, with 10 bases between. The CDR3: CASSMILGSGANVLTF. CDR3 bases: TGTGCCAGTAGTATGATATTGGGGTCTGGGGCCAACGTCCTGACTTTC.

This clonotype has at least ten counts. The rearrangement joins TRBV11-2 to TRBJ1-2; 9 bases align to TRBD1. The germline V gene encodes CDR1 SGHAT and CDR2 FQNNGV. Losses at the gene ends were 5 bases for V and 8 bases for J; bases not matched to a gene: 6. This CDR3 is built from 13 residues. The CDR3 loop is CASSAQGASGYTF. DNA of the CDR3: TGTGCCAGCAGCGCACAGGGGGCGTCGGGCTACACCTTC.

The sample holds many counts of this clonotype. The chain couples TRBV2 to TRBJ2-6, with 7 bases that match TRBD1. V lost 10 bases, J lost 2 bases, and 2 bases stayed unmatched. The germline gives CDR1 SNHLY, CDR2 FYNNEI. The CDR3 length is 13 residues. Written as DNA, the CDR3 is TGTGCCAACGGACAGGCTGGGGCCAACGTCCTGACTTTC. Translating gives CANGQAGANVLTF.

V gene TRBV18 combines with J gene TRBJ2-3, with 7 bases fitting TRBD2. This CDR3 spans 16 amino acids. Germline trimming cut 1 base from V and 4 bases from J; bases unmatched to any gene: 8. Germline assignment: CDR1 KGHSH and CDR2 LQKENI. Here the CDR3 reads CASSPRLAGESDTQYF. CDR3 bases: TGTGCCAGCTCACCACGTCTGGCGGGAGAGTCAGATACGCAGTATTTT.

V gene TRBV11-2 combines with J gene TRBJ2-3; 8 bases fit TRBD1. The CDR3 loop spans 13 amino acids. Germline V gene lookup returns CDR1 SGHAT and CDR2 FQNNGV. Trimming at V came to 8 bases and at J to 6 bases, leaving 7 bases not matched to a gene. The CDR3 region has the DNA TGTGCCAGCGGAGATAACAGGGGGGATACGCAGTATTTT. This codes for CASGDNRGDTQYF.

This clonotype was seen at least ten times. The J gene is TRBJ2-5, the V gene TRBV7-6; a possible D gene is TRBD1 (6 bases). CDR1 is SGHVS and CDR2 is FNYEAQ in the germline V gene. This CDR3 contains 14 residues. With 4 bases removed from V and 1 base from J, the gap between germline ends came to 10 bases. CDR3 residues: CASSSNRVQETQYF. The CDR3 DNA follows: TGTGCCAGCAGCTCCAACAGGGTCCAAGAGACCCAGTACTTC. The variable domain in full, with the rest retrieved from reference TRBV7-6 and TRBJ2-5, is GAGVSQSPRYKVTKRGQDVALRCDPISGHVSLYWYRQALGQGPEFLTYFNYEAQQDKSGLPNDRFSAERPEGSISTLTIQRTEQRDSAMYRCASSSNRVQETQYFGPGTRLLVL.

This clonotype was picked up many times. The CDR3 nucleotides are TGTGCCAGCAGTTACAGGCGAGACAACACCGGGGAGCTGTTTTTT. Residues: CASSYRRDNTGELFF. V is TRBV6-5 and J is TRBJ2-2; no reliable D call. The CDR3 runs 15 residues. Germline CDR1 and CDR2: MNHEY and SVGAGI. Trimming pared 2 bases from V and 2 bases from J, leaving 9 bases between.